This T cell receptor beta chain was observed in a study of CDR3 diversity in severe acne. TCRdb re-called the PCR reads through MiXCR, storing one row per CDR3 protein. The table records some 90,000 distinct CDR3 sequences, around half of them present only once. Trimming cost V 0 bases and J 8 bases, with 8 bases left between them. The length of the CDR3 is 12 residues. Germline assignment: CDR1 SGHRS and CDR2 YFSETQ. V and J are TRBV5-1 and TRBJ1-1; no reliable D call. The TCR originated in a male donor in good health, serving as a control. Sequencing input: blood. This CDR3 is CASSLGPEEAFF. CDR3 DNA: TGCGCCAGCAGCTTGGGACCTGAAGAAGCTTTCTTT.